This section outlines one TCR beta chain sequence together with its context. Its antigen is undetermined. TCRdb reanalyzed the 5' RACE reads and collapses them to one entry per CDR3 protein, without DNA. This sample's table has 350,000 to 500,000 distinct CDR3 sequences. The record originates from a study of monozygotic twins with inflammatory bowel disease. Overall study results and limits: No difference in repertoire similarity was seen between concordant and discordant twins, possibly because power was limited. Lower sharing of clonotypes with other individuals was seen in IBD patients than in healthy twins. This was most marked in patients showing signs of disease activity. Discrimination among different T cell subtypes was not achievable. Nothing supported a single strong signal or clonotype that was associated with IBD.

The CDR3 length is 16 residues. Germline V gene sequence: CDR1 LGHDT, CDR2 YNNKEL (reference sequence). The sequenced sample was blood. The clonotype originates from a human donor with ulcerative colitis or Crohn's disease, or a healthy co-twin of an affected twin (not recorded which). This rearrangement joins TRBV3-1 to TRBJ2-7. The chain's CDR3 is CASSQDFNVASGEQYF.